Below are 6 T cell receptor beta chains sequenced from a single sample in a study of CD8 T cells in Susac syndrome. RNA amounts of roughly 0.45 to 1 ug underwent reverse transcription with random hexamers. In TCRdb, the immunoSEQ multiplex PCR reads were re-called with MiXCR into one record per CDR3 protein. Of under 110,000 distinct CDR3 sequences listed, roughly 95% were seen once; the top ten hold about 0.41%. Sequencing used CD8+ T cells from PBMCs. The receptors stem from a human donor with Susac syndrome.

In its sample, this clonotype was seen once. V and J are TRBV6-1 and TRBJ2-1; 10 nucleotides align to TRBD2. Germline assignment: CDR1 MNHNS and CDR2 SASEGT. The CDR3 extends over 16 amino acids. Trimming took 6 bases from V and 0 from J; bases not matched to a gene: 5. CDR3 DNA sequence: TGTGCCAGCAGCCGAGCGGGGGGGAGCTCCTACAATGAGCAGTTCTTC. It encodes CASSRAGGSSYNEQFF.

The chain couples TRBV9 to TRBJ1-5; 7 bases line up with TRBD1. Germline V CDR1 and CDR2: SGDLS, YYNGEE. The V segment lost 0 bases and the J segment 3 bases; nucleotides outside the gene matches: 3. This CDR3 is 15 amino acids long. The CDR3 loop is CASSVEGQINQPQHF. CDR3 in DNA: TGTGCCAGCAGCGTAGAGGGACAGATCAATCAGCCCCAGCATTTT. Full variable domain (missing parts from reference TRBV9 and TRBJ1-5): DSGVTQTPKHLITATGQRVTLRCSPRSGDLSVYWYQQSLDQGLQFLIQYYNGEERAKGNILERFSAQQFPDLHSELNLSSLELGDSALYFCASSVEGQINQPQHFGDGTRLSIL.

The chain joins TRBV7-9 to TRBJ2-5; D gene unclear. The V and J ends lost 5 bases and 5 bases respectively, with 12 bases between them. CDR1 and CDR2 (germline): SEHNR, FQNEAQ (reference sequence). The CDR3 is 13 amino acids. The CDR3 here is CASSVLSGETQYF. For the CDR3, the DNA is TGTGCCAGCAGCGTACTCTCTGGGGAGACCCAGTACTTC.

This chain joins TRBV4-1 and TRBJ2-1; 9 bases fit TRBD2. Germline CDR1 is MGHRA and CDR2 is YSYEKL. The CDR3 contains 18 residues. With V trimmed by 2 bases and J by 8 bases, 16 bases remained unmatched. The CDR3 spells CASSQKIPPAGGAYEQFF. The CDR3 coding sequence is TGCGCCAGCAGCCAAAAGATACCCCCGGCGGGGGGGGCCTATGAGCAGTTCTTC.

The chain is built from TRBV29-1 and TRBJ2-5, with 11 nucleotides matching TRBD1. Germline lookup yields CDR1 SQVTM and CDR2 ANQGSEA. The CDR3 consists of 14 residues. The V segment lost 5 bases and the J segment 5 bases; nucleotides outside the gene matches: 7. The CDR3 DNA sequence: TGCAGCGTTATAACCGGGACAGGGGGTGAGACCCAGTACTTC. Protein: CSVITGTGGETQYF.

This chain connects TRBV7-6 to TRBJ1-3, with D tentatively TRBD1 (5 bases). Trimming cost V 5 bases and J 2 bases, with 10 bases left between them. The CDR3 has 14 amino acids. The germline V gene encodes CDR1 SGHVS and CDR2 FNYEAQ. In DNA form, the CDR3 reads TGTGCCAGCAGCCCCCGACAGACTGGAAACACCATATATTTT. It yields the protein CASSPRQTGNTIYF.